The present entry profiles one TCR beta chain with its context. Its antigen is as yet unknown. The sample originates from a study of graft-versus-host responses after intestinal transplantation. Study as a whole: Each recipient received a multivisceral, liver-intestinal, or isolated intestinal graft. Study-level points and caveats: Detection of GvH clones occurred in recipient marrow, and some had their first appearance in ileum or blood.

The CDR3 is made up of 18 amino acids. Per germline, CDR1 MGHRA and CDR2 YSYEKL. V gave up 1 base and J gave up 1 base; unmatched junction bases: 8. Sequenced by immunoSEQ multiplex PCR; TCRdb stores in-frame clones only, minus some. The table includes tens of thousands of clones, more than 70% detected once. The sequencing here drew on unstimulated CD4+ T cells sorted from spleen or lymph node cells, taken before transplant. The chain combines TRBV4-1 with TRBJ2-2; 8 bases line up with TRBD2. The TCR sequence derives from a human donor who was the organ donor for an intestinal transplant. DNA of the CDR3: TGCGCCAGCAGCCAAGCTCAGGGACTAGTCCGGAACACCGGGGAGCTGTTTTTT. It is translated as CASSQAQGLVRNTGELFF.